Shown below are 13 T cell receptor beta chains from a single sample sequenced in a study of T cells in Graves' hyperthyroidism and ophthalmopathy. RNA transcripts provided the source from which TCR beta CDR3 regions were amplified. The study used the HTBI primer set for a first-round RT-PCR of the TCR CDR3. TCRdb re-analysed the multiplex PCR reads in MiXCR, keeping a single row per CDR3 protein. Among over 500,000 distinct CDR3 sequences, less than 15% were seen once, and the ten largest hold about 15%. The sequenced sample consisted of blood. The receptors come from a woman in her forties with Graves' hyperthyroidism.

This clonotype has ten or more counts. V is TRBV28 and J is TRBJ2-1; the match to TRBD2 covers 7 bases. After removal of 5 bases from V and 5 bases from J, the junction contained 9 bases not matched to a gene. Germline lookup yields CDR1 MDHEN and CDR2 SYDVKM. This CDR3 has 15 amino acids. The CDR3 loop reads CASSNHAGADNEQFF. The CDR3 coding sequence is TGTGCCAGCAGTAACCATGCGGGAGCCGACAATGAGCAGTTCTTC.

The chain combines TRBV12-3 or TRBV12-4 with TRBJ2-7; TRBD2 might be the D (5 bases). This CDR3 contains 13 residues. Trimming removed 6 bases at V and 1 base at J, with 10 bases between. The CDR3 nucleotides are TGTGCCAGCAGGGCCGGGGATTCCTACGAGCAGTACTTC. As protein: CASRAGDSYEQYF.

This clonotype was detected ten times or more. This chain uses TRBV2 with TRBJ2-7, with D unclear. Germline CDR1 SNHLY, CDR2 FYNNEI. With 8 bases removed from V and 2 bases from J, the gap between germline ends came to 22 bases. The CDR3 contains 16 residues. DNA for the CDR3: TGTGCCAGCGGTCAGGATTCACTTTTTACCGCCTACGAGCAGTACTTC. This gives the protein CASGQDSLFTAYEQYF.

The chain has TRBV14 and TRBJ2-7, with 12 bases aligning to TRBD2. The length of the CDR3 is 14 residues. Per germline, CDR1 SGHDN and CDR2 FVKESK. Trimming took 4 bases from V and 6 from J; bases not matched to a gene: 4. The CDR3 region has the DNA TGTGCCAGCAGCCCTACTAGCGGGAGGCCCGAGCAGTACTTC. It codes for CASSPTSGRPEQYF.

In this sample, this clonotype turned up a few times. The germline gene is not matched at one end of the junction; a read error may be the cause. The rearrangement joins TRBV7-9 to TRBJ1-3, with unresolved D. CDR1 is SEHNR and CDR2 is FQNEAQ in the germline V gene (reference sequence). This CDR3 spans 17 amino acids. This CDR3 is CASSSGPITVAGSTIYF. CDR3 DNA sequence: TGTGCCAGCAGCTCCGGCCCAATAACAGTCGCTGGAAGCACCATATATTTT.

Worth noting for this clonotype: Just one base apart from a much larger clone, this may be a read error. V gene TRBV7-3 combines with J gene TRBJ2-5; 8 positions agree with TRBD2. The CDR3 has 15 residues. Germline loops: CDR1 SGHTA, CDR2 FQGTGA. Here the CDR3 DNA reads TGTGCCAGCAGCCGGGGGGGGGGAGGTAAAGAGGCCCAGTACTTC. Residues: CASSRGGGGKEAQYF. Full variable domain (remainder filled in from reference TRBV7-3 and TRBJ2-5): GAGVSQTPSNKVTEKGKYVELRCDPISGHTALYWYRQSLGQGPEFLIYFQGTGAADDSGLPNDRFFAVRPEGSVSTLKIQRTERGDSAVYLCASSRGGGGKEAQYFGPGTRLLVL.

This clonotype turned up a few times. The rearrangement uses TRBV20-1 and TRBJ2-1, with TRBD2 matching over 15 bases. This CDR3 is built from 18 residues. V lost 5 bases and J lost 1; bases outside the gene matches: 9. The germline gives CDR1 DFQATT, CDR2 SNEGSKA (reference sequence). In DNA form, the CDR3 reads TGCAGTGCTGTAGGACTAGCGGGAGGGCCTCTGTCCTACAATGAGCAGTTCTTC. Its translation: CSAVGLAGGPLSYNEQFF.

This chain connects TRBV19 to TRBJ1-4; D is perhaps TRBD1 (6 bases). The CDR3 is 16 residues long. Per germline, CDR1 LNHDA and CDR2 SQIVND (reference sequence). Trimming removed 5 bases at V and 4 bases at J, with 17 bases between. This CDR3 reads CASSGRLQGLNEKLFF. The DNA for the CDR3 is TGTGCCAGTAGTGGAAGACTACAGGGACTTAATGAAAAACTGTTTTTT.

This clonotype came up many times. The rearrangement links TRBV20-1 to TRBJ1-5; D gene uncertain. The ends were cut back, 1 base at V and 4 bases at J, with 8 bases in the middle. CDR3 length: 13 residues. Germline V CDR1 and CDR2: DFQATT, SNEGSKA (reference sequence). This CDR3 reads CSARVNSNQPQHF. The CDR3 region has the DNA TGCAGTGCTAGAGTAAACAGTAATCAGCCCCAGCATTTT.

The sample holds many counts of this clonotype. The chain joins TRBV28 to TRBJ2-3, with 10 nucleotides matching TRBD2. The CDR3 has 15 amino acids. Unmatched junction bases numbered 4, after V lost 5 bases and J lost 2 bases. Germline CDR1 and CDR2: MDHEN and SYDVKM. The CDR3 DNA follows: TGTGCCAGCAGTGGGACTAGCGTGTTCACAGATACGCAGTATTTT. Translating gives CASSGTSVFTDTQYF. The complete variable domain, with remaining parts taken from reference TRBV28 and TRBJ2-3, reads DVKVTQSSRYLVKRTGEKVFLECVQDMDHENMFWYRQDPGLGLRLIYFSYDVKMKEKGDIPEGYSVSREKKERFSLILESASTNQTSMYLCASSGTSVFTDTQYFGPGTRLTVL.

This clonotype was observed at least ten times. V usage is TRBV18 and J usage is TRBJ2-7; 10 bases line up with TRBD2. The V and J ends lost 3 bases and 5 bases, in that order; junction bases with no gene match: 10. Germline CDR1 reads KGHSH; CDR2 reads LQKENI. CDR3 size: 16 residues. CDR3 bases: TGTGCCAGCTCACCGAATGGGCTAGCGGGAGAGGACGAGCAGTACTTC. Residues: CASSPNGLAGEDEQYF.

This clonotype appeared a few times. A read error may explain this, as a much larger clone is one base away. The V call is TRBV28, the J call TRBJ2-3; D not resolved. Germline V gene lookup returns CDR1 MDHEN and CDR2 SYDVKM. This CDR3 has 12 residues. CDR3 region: CTSSYHQGGQYF. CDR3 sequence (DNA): TGTACCAGCAGCTACCATCAAGGTGGGCAGTATTTT.

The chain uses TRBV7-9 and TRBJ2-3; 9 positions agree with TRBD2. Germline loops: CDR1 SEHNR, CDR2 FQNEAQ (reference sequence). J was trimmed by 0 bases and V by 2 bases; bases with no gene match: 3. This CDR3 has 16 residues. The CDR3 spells CASSLLAGPSTDTQYF. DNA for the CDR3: TGTGCCAGCAGCTTACTAGCGGGACCTAGCACAGATACGCAGTATTTT.